Following are 19 T cell receptor beta chains from one sample sequenced in a study of blood T cell repertoires in COVID-19. Profiling relied on immunoSEQ multiplex PCR, and the TCRdb table lists in-frame clones only, not all of them. The data hold roughly 190,000 clones, with 75% to 90% observed a single time. The sample comprised peripheral blood. The receptors here all came from a man in his sixties with acute or convalescent COVID-19.

The rearrangement joins TRBV10-1 to TRBJ1-3, with D unresolved. V gave up 3 bases and J gave up 0 bases, with 3 bases separating them. In germline, CDR1 is WNHNN, CDR2 SYGVQD (reference sequence). The CDR3 is 13 amino acids. CDR3 coding DNA: TGCGCCAGCAGTGACAGCTCTGGAAACACCATATATTTT. Protein product: CASSDSSGNTIYF.

This clone was counted at least ten times. J is TRBJ2-7 and V is TRBV29-1, with TRBD2 matching 8 bases. This CDR3 region has 14 residues. Germline trimming cut 1 base from V and 3 bases from J; bases unmatched to any gene: 5. Germline lookup yields CDR1 SQVTM and CDR2 ANQGSEA. CDR3 protein: CSVEGTSGIYEQYF. DNA of the CDR3: TGCAGCGTTGAAGGAACTAGCGGAATCTACGAGCAGTACTTC.

The chain couples TRBV4-1 to TRBJ2-7, with TRBD1 identical over 9 bases. Germline V gene sequence: CDR1 MGHRA, CDR2 YSYEKL. The CDR3 consists of 15 residues. J gave up 4 bases and V 0 bases, and 4 bases lay outside the gene matches. CDR3 bases: TGCGCCAGCAGCCAAGACTGGGACAGGGTTTACGAGCAGTACTTC. Protein product: CASSQDWDRVYEQYF.

This chain uses TRBV13 with TRBJ2-3; possibly TRBD1 for D (6 bases). V was cut by 8 bases and J by 2 bases, with 17 bases left in between. Germline CDR1 PRHDT, CDR2 FYEKMQ (reference sequence). The CDR3 consists of 15 residues. In nucleotides, the CDR3 is TGTGCCAGCCTAACCTCGGGACACCACACAGATACGCAGTATTTT. Amino acid sequence: CASLTSGHHTDTQYF.

This chain uses TRBV5-5 with TRBJ2-1, with 9 bases that match TRBD2. The germline V gene encodes CDR1 SGHKS and CDR2 YYEKEE (reference sequence). This CDR3 comprises 16 residues. The V gene end was trimmed by 3 bases and the J gene end by 0 bases; junction bases not matched to a gene: 4. CDR3 sequence: CASSSISGSSYNEQFF. CDR3 nucleotide sequence: TGTGCCAGCAGCTCCATTAGCGGGAGCTCCTACAATGAGCAGTTCTTC.

The gene calls are TRBV4-1 and TRBJ1-5, with TRBD1 matching over 7 bases. The CDR3 covers 15 residues. Germline assignment: CDR1 MGHRA and CDR2 YSYEKL. J was trimmed by 7 bases and V by 1 base; bases with no gene match: 7. The CDR3 DNA reads as TGCGCCAGCAGCCAAGGTGACAGGGTCGACCAGCCCCAGCATTTT. This translates into CASSQGDRVDQPQHF.

This chain links TRBV30 with TRBJ1-3; no clear D gene. The CDR3 consists of 14 residues. Trimming pared 6 bases from V and 3 bases from J, leaving 15 bases between. Germline V gene data show CDR1 as GTSNPN and CDR2 as SVGIG (reference sequence). The CDR3 DNA follows: TGTGCCTGTCCCCTCATTGGCCTTGGAAACACCATATATTTT. Amino acid sequence: CACPLIGLGNTIYF.

The V gene is TRBV5-1, the J gene TRBJ2-1; 11 bases line up with TRBD2. V was pared by 5 bases and J by 5 bases, with 9 bases of the junction left unmatched. The CDR3 has 16 amino acids. Germline CDR1 and CDR2: SGHRS and YFSETQ. The DNA for the CDR3 is TGCGCCAGCAGTGAAGGTATGGGACTAGCGGACAATGAGCAGTTCTTC. Encoded protein: CASSEGMGLADNEQFF.

V gene TRBV5-1 combines with J gene TRBJ2-7; 8 bases map to TRBD1. The length of the CDR3 is 14 residues. The germline gives CDR1 SGHRS, CDR2 YFSETQ. Unmatched junction bases numbered 6, after V lost 4 bases and J lost 3 bases. CDR3 residues: CASSLRTGNYEQYF. CDR3 sequence (DNA): TGCGCCAGCAGCCTTAGGACAGGGAACTACGAGCAGTACTTC.

This chain links TRBV5-1 with TRBJ2-7, with D tentatively TRBD1 (5 bases). The CDR3 is made up of 17 amino acids. V lost 0 bases to trimming and J lost 0 bases, with 16 bases between them. CDR1 is SGHRS and CDR2 is YFSETQ in the germline V gene. The CDR3 region is CASSLEPGDRISYEQYF. CDR3 in DNA: TGCGCCAGCAGCTTGGAACCCGGCGACAGAATCTCCTACGAGCAGTACTTC.

This sequence joins TRBV25-1 and TRBJ2-5; weak D call: TRBD1 (6 bases). From germline, CDR1 is MGHDK and CDR2 SYGVNS. The ends were cut back, 7 bases at V and 5 bases at J, with 17 bases in the middle. The CDR3 is made up of 14 amino acids. CDR3 amino acids: CASTSSGVWETQYF. The DNA for the CDR3 is TGTGCCAGCACCTCATCAGGGGTTTGGGAGACCCAGTACTTC. Full variable domain (remainder filled in from reference TRBV25-1 and TRBJ2-5): EADIYQTPRYLVIGTGKKITLECSQTMGHDKMYWYQQDPGMELHLIHYSYGVNSTEKGDLSSESTVSRIRTEHFPLTLESARPSHTSQYLCASTSSGVWETQYFGPGTRLLVL.

The chain is built from TRBV29-1 and TRBJ1-3; perhaps TRBD1 as D (6 bases). There are 15 residues in the CDR3. V was trimmed by 7 bases and J by 0 bases, leaving 16 bases between them. The germline V gene encodes CDR1 SQVTM and CDR2 ANQGSEA. The CDR3: CSAEGGIGSGNTIYF. The CDR3 DNA reads TGCAGCGCCGAGGGGGGGATCGGCTCTGGAAACACCATATATTTT.

The gene calls are TRBV18 and TRBJ1-1, with D tentatively TRBD1 (6 bases). The CDR3 totals 14 residues. Germline CDR1 reads KGHSH; CDR2 reads LQKENI. Trimming removed 5 bases at V and 1 base at J, with 11 bases between. CDR3 loop: CASSETGSNTEAFF. CDR3 sequence (DNA): TGTGCCAGCTCAGAGACAGGATCGAACACTGAAGCTTTCTTT.

The rearrangement links TRBV7-3 to TRBJ2-3, with 14 bases fitting TRBD2. The germline CDR1 and CDR2 sequences are SGHTA and FQGTGA. CDR3 length equals 16 residues. Losses at the gene ends were 4 bases for V and 4 bases for J; bases not matched to a gene: 4. Here the CDR3 reads CASSSAGLAGADTQYF. The CDR3 DNA reads TGTGCCAGCAGCTCCGCGGGACTAGCGGGGGCAGATACGCAGTATTTT.

The chain carries TRBV7-8 and TRBJ1-1; D might be TRBD1 (6 bases). CDR3 length: 10 residues. Germline CDR1 SGHVS, CDR2 FQNEAQ. Trimming cost V 11 bases and J 11 bases, with 15 bases left between them. CDR3 loop: CAGKGVGAFF. DNA for the CDR3: TGTGCCGGGAAGGGGGTAGGTGCTTTCTTT.

V gene TRBV27 combines with J gene TRBJ1-6; 8 positions agree with TRBD1. Germline CDR1 MNHEY, CDR2 SMNVEV (reference sequence). V lost 3 bases and J lost 8; bases outside the gene matches: 3. This CDR3 comprises 14 residues. CDR3 loop: CASSFDRGYSPLHF. In DNA, the CDR3 is TGTGCCAGCAGTTTCGACAGGGGTTATTCACCCCTCCACTTT.

This clone was picked up a small number of times. The CDR3, as DNA: TGTGCCTGGAGTTGGGGGAGAGCGGGAATCACAGATACGCAGTATTTT. Translating gives CAWSWGRAGITDTQYF. This rearrangement joins TRBV30 to TRBJ2-3; 7 nucleotides line up with TRBD2. Per the germline V gene, CDR1 is GTSNPN and CDR2 is SVGIG (reference sequence). This CDR3 has 16 amino acids. Germline trimming cut 2 bases from V and 2 bases from J; bases unmatched to any gene: 10.

The genes are TRBV27 and TRBJ1-6; 8 nucleotides align to TRBD1. Unmatched junction bases numbered 18, after V lost 4 bases and J lost 4 bases. The CDR3 runs 20 residues. Per germline, CDR1 MNHEY and CDR2 SMNVEV (reference sequence). CDR3: CASSSTGALHNPHYNSPLHF. Here the CDR3 DNA reads TGTGCCAGCAGTTCGACAGGGGCGCTCCACAACCCCCATTATAATTCACCCCTCCACTTT.

The CDR3 spells CASSPDRAGGYTF. The DNA for the CDR3 is TGTGCCAGCAGCCCCGACAGGGCTGGCGGCTACACCTTC. The chain employs TRBV5-4 and TRBJ1-2; 7 bases map to TRBD1. V lost 4 bases to trimming and J lost 8 bases; unmatched junction nucleotides: 8. Germline V gives CDR1 SGHNT, CDR2 YYREEE (reference sequence). The CDR3 contains 13 residues.